Presented here are 21 T cell receptor beta chains from one specimen sequenced in a study of cytomegalovirus exposure and HLA in healthy donors. PCR employed 60 Vbeta and 13 Jbeta primers. Some clones are missing from TCRdb's copy, which holds only in-frame ones; the method was immunoSEQ multiplex PCR. The profile covers 150,000 to 200,000 clones, with 65% to 80% appearing a single time and 2% to 3% taken by the ten largest. Sequenced: PBMCs. The source is a young woman in good health and CMV-seropositive.

This clone appeared a few times. The CDR3 sequence: CASSMRGSTDTQYF. The DNA of the CDR3 is TGTGCCAGCAGTATGCGGGGGTCCACAGATACGCAGTATTTT. The genes are TRBV2 and TRBJ2-3; 7 bases are a match to TRBD2. The CDR3 spans 14 residues. Germline CDR1 SNHLY, CDR2 FYNNEI. J lost 2 bases, V lost 5 bases, and 4 bases had no gene match. Filled out from reference TRBV2 and TRBJ2-3, the complete variable domain reads EPEVTQTPSHQVTQMGQEVILRCVPISNHLYFYWYRQILGQKVEFLVSFYNNEISEKSEIFDDQFSVERPDGSNFTLKIRSTKLEDSAMYFCASSMRGSTDTQYFGPGTRLTVL.

This clone was seen more than once but under ten times. The genes are TRBV2 and TRBJ1-5; D perhaps matches TRBD1 (6 bases). From germline, CDR1 is SNHLY and CDR2 FYNNEI. V dropped 6 bases and J dropped 4 bases, with 13 bases sitting between them. The CDR3 totals 14 residues. CDR3 DNA sequence: TGTGCCAGCAGCCCGGGACATCGTAATCAGCCCCAGCATTTT. It encodes CASSPGHRNQPQHF.

This clone has only a few counts. The rearrangement uses TRBV15 and TRBJ1-2; weak D call: TRBD1 (5 bases). The germline V gene encodes CDR1 LNHNV and CDR2 YYDKDF (reference sequence). The CDR3 loop spans 15 amino acids. Between the trimmed V and J ends, which lost 5 bases and 4 bases, there was a span of 17 bases. CDR3 residues: CATSANPGGSYGYTF. CDR3 nucleotide sequence: TGTGCCACCAGCGCAAACCCGGGGGGAAGCTATGGCTACACCTTC.

V gene TRBV5-1 combines with J gene TRBJ2-5; 9 bases are shared with TRBD1. In germline, CDR1 is SGHRS, CDR2 YFSETQ. Germline trimming cut 4 bases from V and 12 bases from J; bases unmatched to any gene: 13. This CDR3 is built from 14 residues. Written as DNA, the CDR3 is TGCGCCAGCAGCGTCGGGACAGGGCAAAATAAGGAGTACTTC. Translated, it gives CASSVGTGQNKEYF.

The chain has TRBV7-8 and TRBJ2-5; 8 bases fit TRBD2. Germline values: CDR1 SGHVS, CDR2 FQNEAQ. This CDR3 has 16 amino acids. V gave up 1 base and J gave up 4 bases; unmatched junction bases: 8. The CDR3 coding sequence is TGTGCCAGCAGCTTAGACGGGACTAGAGGGATAGAGACCCAGTACTTC. This translates into CASSLDGTRGIETQYF. Together with reference TRBV7-8 and TRBJ2-5, the CDR3 gives the full variable domain: GAGVSQSPRYKVAKRGQDVALRCDPISGHVSLFWYQQALGQGPEFLTYFQNEAQLDKSGLPSDRFFAERPEGSVSTLKIQRTQQEDSAVYLCASSLDGTRGIETQYFGPGTRLLVL.

A remark on this clone: Germline is not matched at one junction end, which may reflect a read error. This chain connects TRBV7-9 to TRBJ2-1, with TRBD1 matching over 9 bases. The CDR3 consists of 16 residues. Germline-derived CDR1 and CDR2 are SEHNR and FQNEAQ (reference sequence). The CDR3 bases are TGTTCCAGCAGCTGGGGACAGGGTTCGGAAGCGAATGAGCAGTTCTTC. Its protein product is CSSSWGQGSEANEQFF.

A note on this clone: This CDR3 is also generated by other DNA sequences in the sample. The CDR3, as DNA: TGCGCCAGCAGCCCGGGACAGGGTCCCTACAATGAGCAGTTCTTC. Its protein product is CASSPGQGPYNEQFF. The chain recombines TRBV4-1 with TRBJ2-1, with 9 bases fitting TRBD1. Unmatched junction bases numbered 3, after V lost 4 bases and J lost 2 bases. Per germline, CDR1 MGHRA and CDR2 YSYEKL. This CDR3 region has 15 residues.

This clone was counted only a few times. The chain carries TRBV23-1 and TRBJ2-1; 9 bases line up with TRBD1. TRBV23-1 is treated as an ORF (open reading frame) with a function not yet certain. The CDR3 length is 14 residues. J gave up 8 bases and V 10 bases, and 12 bases lay outside the gene matches. CDR3 in amino acids: CATPRDRVSHEQFF. DNA for the CDR3: TGCGCCACCCCCCGGGACAGGGTCAGCCATGAGCAGTTCTTC.

The CDR3 coding sequence is TGTGCCAGCAGCTCGCTGGCTAGCGAGGAGCAGTTCTTC. Translation gives CASSSLASEEQFF. The chain uses TRBV5-4 and TRBJ2-1; perhaps TRBD2 as D (6 bases). V gave up 3 bases and J gave up 10 bases, with 14 bases separating them. The germline gives CDR1 SGHNT, CDR2 YYREEE (reference sequence). This CDR3 comprises 13 residues.

This clone has more than one count but fewer than ten. CDR3 region: CASRDSVWGEAFF. The CDR3 nucleotides are TGTGCCAGCCGCGACAGCGTTTGGGGTGAAGCTTTCTTT. The V call is TRBV27, the J call TRBJ1-1, with a weak D call TRBD1 (5 bases). This CDR3 has 13 amino acids. V lost 8 bases, J lost 7 bases, and 17 bases lay in between. Germline V gene sequence: CDR1 MNHEY, CDR2 SMNVEV (reference sequence).

The chain is built from TRBV7-8 and TRBJ2-7; maybe TRBD2 (5 bases). With 2 bases removed from V and 2 bases from J, the gap between germline ends came to 13 bases. The CDR3 is 15 amino acids. Germline CDR1 reads SGHVS; CDR2 reads FQNEAQ. CDR3 amino acids: CASSLMGSATYEQYF. The CDR3 coding sequence is TGTGCCAGCAGCTTAATGGGTAGCGCTACCTACGAGCAGTACTTC.

The genes are TRBV4-2 and TRBJ2-3, with a weak D call TRBD2 (5 bases). The CDR3 contains 16 residues. Trimming cost V 1 base and J 1 base, with 12 bases left between them. CDR1 is LGHNA, CDR2 YNFKEQ, per germline. The chain's CDR3 is CASSQGELPRTDTQYF. The CDR3 nucleotides are TGTGCCAGCAGCCAAGGGGAGCTACCCCGCACAGATACGCAGTATTTT.

This chain connects TRBV7-9 to TRBJ1-4, with 8 bases lining up with TRBD1. The V and J ends lost 8 bases and 8 bases, in that order; junction bases with no gene match: 7. CDR1 SEHNR and CDR2 FQNEAQ come from the germline V gene (reference sequence). This CDR3 is 13 amino acids long. As DNA, the CDR3 is TGTGCCAGCGAGACAGGGGTGCACGAAAAACTGTTTTTT. Amino acid sequence: CASETGVHEKLFF.

The V gene is TRBV5-1, the J gene TRBJ1-1; TRBD1 matches 8 bases. Germline-derived CDR1 and CDR2 are SGHRS and YFSETQ. J gave up 6 bases and V 0 bases, and 7 bases lay outside the gene matches. The CDR3 extends over 15 amino acids. CDR3 bases: TGCGCCAGCAGCTTGGTTCAGGGGGCGATGGCTGAAGCTTTCTTT. Encoded protein: CASSLVQGAMAEAFF.

The chain links TRBV10-1 to TRBJ2-5; D perhaps matches TRBD1 (6 bases). The CDR3 is 13 residues long. Germline-derived CDR1 and CDR2 are WNHNN and SYGVQD (reference sequence). The ends were cut back, 3 bases at V and 4 bases at J, with 9 bases in the middle. The CDR3 region is CASSDQGRETQYF. CDR3 nucleotide sequence: TGCGCCAGCAGTGATCAGGGGAGAGAGACCCAGTACTTC.

The rearrangement uses TRBV13 and TRBJ2-3; 10 bases agree with TRBD2. This CDR3 is built from 15 residues. Germline assignment: CDR1 PRHDT and CDR2 FYEKMQ (reference sequence). The J segment lost 4 bases and the V segment lost 5 bases, leaving 6 bases of the junction unmatched. In DNA, the CDR3 is TGTGCCAGCAGCCTCATAGCGGGGGGTGCAGATACGCAGTATTTT. Protein product: CASSLIAGGADTQYF.

This clone was seen more than once but under ten times. The genes are TRBV4-1 and TRBJ2-5; no reliable D call. The V and J ends lost 0 bases and 3 bases respectively, with 11 bases between them. CDR1 and CDR2 from the germline V gene are MGHRA and YSYEKL. This CDR3 has 15 amino acids. For the CDR3, the DNA is TGCGCCAGCAGCCAAGATCGAGTCGCGAAAGAGACCCAGTACTTC. This translates into CASSQDRVAKETQYF.

The chain recombines TRBV6-6 with TRBJ2-7, with 14 bases identical to TRBD2. The CDR3 is made up of 14 amino acids. V lost 6 bases and J lost 5; bases outside the gene matches: 3. Germline V lookup: CDR1 MNHNY, CDR2 SVGAGI (reference sequence). The CDR3: CASRTSGGANEQYF. The CDR3 nucleotides are TGTGCCAGCAGGACTAGCGGGGGGGCCAACGAGCAGTACTTC.

The chain couples TRBV4-2 to TRBJ1-5; perhaps TRBD1 as D (5 bases). The CDR3 sequence is 15 residues long. V was cut by 0 bases and J by 4 bases, with 10 bases left in between. The germline V gene has CDR1 LGHNA and CDR2 YNFKEQ. CDR3 region: CASSQDGAGNQPQHF. CDR3 nucleotides: TGTGCCAGCAGCCAAGATGGGGCAGGAAATCAGCCCCAGCATTTT.

V and J are TRBV19 and TRBJ2-3; the match to TRBD2 covers 8 bases. Germline CDR1 LNHDA, CDR2 SQIVND (reference sequence). CDR3 length equals 18 residues. Unmatched junction bases numbered 13, after V lost 5 bases and J lost 0 bases. The CDR3 loop reads CASSSAGGRPASTDTQYF. DNA of the CDR3: TGTGCCAGTAGTTCGGCGGGGGGCCGTCCTGCTAGCACAGATACGCAGTATTTT.

This clone has more than one count but fewer than ten. The chain is built from TRBV18 and TRBJ1-4; tentatively, D is TRBD1 (5 bases). In germline, CDR1 is KGHSH, CDR2 LQKENI. Trimming took off 2 bases at V and 3 bases at J, with 7 bases between the two ends. The CDR3 is 14 residues long. CDR3: CASSPGGANEKLFF. The CDR3 DNA is TGTGCCAGCTCACCAGGAGGGGCTAATGAAAAACTGTTTTTT. Combining the CDR3 with reference TRBV18 and TRBJ1-4 gives the whole variable domain NAGVMQNPRHLVRRRGQEARLRCSPMKGHSHVYWYRQLPEEGLKFMVYLQKENIIDESGMPKERFSAEFPKEGPSILRIQQVVRGDSAAYFCASSPGGANEKLFFGSGTQLSVL.